This T cell receptor beta chain was captured by sequencing in a study of human T cells and chemical hapten exposure. Study context: Scalp application of diphenylcyclopropenone was performed weekly in patients across the entire roughly 24-week study. Small differences in pooled library volume mainly drove the variation in TCR yields per sample. The study, taken as a whole, reports: Once DPC sensitization occurred, TCRs above 1 in 1000 frequency showed no change. There was a positive correlation between PT1 expanded TCR counts and patch test score.

Trimming took 1 base from V and 8 from J, leaving 24 bases between them. The germline CDR1 and CDR2 sequences are KGHSH and LQKENI. The CDR3 is 18 residues long. Documented time point: patch test 3, about 24 weeks after DPC sensitization. Treatment meaning: therapeutic diphenylcyclopropenone sensitization with weekly scalp DPC. TCRdb redid the calling of the RACE reads with MiXCR, one entry per CDR3 protein. The sample records tens of thousands of distinct CDR3 sequences, roughly 13% being singletons. This clonotype was detected many times. Its antigen is still unknown. The chain carries TRBV18 and TRBJ2-1; D not certain. Sequences were derived from whole blood, sampled in connection with sensitization to the hapten diphenylcyclopropenone (DPC). The source of this sequence is a woman aged 45-65 years with alopecia areata. Some clones in this sample may be carry-over from other donors' samples. CDR3 loop: CASSPQGWSPSAQDEQFF. The CDR3 nucleotides are TGTGCCAGCTCACCACAGGGTTGGTCGCCAAGCGCCCAGGATGAGCAGTTCTTC.